The present T cell receptor beta chain was sequenced within a study of blood T cell repertoires in COVID-19. As for the study in general: The United States, Italy and Spain provided the acute and convalescent COVID-19 samples. Sources were T cells, B-cell-depleted T cells, or PBMCs; the material itself was cDNA or gDNA.

Per the original data handling: Amplification of reference gene primers provided the estimated nucleated cell counts. Data came from immunoSEQ multiplex PCR; TCRdb stores just in-frame clones and leaves some out. V and J calls and clone size are those listed in that table; D and trimming were worked out from the DNA. This sample yields 130,000 or so clones, of which 77% are seen a single time; roughly 20% belongs to the top ten. The V gene's germline CDR1 is SEHNR and CDR2 FQNEAQ (reference sequence). The CDR3 extends over 13 amino acids. V was trimmed by 1 base and J by 7 bases, leaving 10 bases between them.

Sequences were obtained from peripheral blood. The TCR was taken from a man older than 75 with acute or convalescent COVID-19. The chain uses TRBV7-9 and TRBJ1-1, with a tentative D call TRBD1 (5 bases). CDR3: CASSLDGGDEAFF. The CDR3, as DNA: TGTGCCAGCAGCTTAGACGGGGGGGATGAAGCTTTCTTT.